This T cell receptor beta chain was recorded in a study of technical replicates of blood from a few donors. Germline V CDR1 and CDR2: MGHRA, YSYEKL. Trimming removed 4 bases at V and 7 bases at J, with 13 bases between. The CDR3 extends over 13 amino acids. Only in-frame clones appear in the TCRdb table, and some are missing; sequencing was by immunoSEQ multiplex PCR. The data contain approximately 80,000 clones, around 89% of them singletons. This rearrangement joins TRBV4-1 to TRBJ1-2; D not certain. Sequenced: T cells isolated from PBMCs. This sequence was found in a human donor in good health. The CDR3 sequence is CASSPNQELGYTF. Written as DNA, the CDR3 is TGCGCCAGCAGCCCTAATCAGGAACTTGGCTACACCTTC.